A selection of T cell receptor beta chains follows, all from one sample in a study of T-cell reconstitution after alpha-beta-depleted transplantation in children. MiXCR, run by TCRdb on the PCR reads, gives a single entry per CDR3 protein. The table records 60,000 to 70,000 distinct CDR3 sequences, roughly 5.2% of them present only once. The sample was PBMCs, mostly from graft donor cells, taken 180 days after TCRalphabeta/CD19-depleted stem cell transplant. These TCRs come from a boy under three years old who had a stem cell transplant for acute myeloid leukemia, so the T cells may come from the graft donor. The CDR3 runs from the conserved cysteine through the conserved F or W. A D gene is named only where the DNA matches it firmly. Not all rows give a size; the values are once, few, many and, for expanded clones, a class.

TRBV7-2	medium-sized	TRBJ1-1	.	TGTGCCTCTGCCCGACAGGTGCTGAACACTGAAGCTTTCTTT	CASARQVLNTEAFF
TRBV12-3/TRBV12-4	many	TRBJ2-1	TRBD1	TGTGCCAGCCGCAGGGGGCGGATGGAGTTCTTC	CASRRGRMEFF
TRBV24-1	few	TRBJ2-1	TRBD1	TGTGCCACCAGTGACCCACCGGGACAGGGAAACAATGAGCAGTTCTTC	CATSDPPGQGNNEQFF
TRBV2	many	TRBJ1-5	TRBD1	TGTGCCAGCAGCCCCGGGACAGGGGGCTGGGGCAATCAGCCCCAGCATTTT	CASSPGTGGWGNQPQHF
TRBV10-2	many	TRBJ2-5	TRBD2	TGCGCCAGGGCAACTAGCGGGGGGGCCCCGAGGGGGACCCAGTACTTC	CARATSGGAPRGTQYF
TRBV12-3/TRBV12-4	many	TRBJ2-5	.	TGTGCCAGCAGCCGGGCGAAGTACCAAGAGACCCAGTACTTC	CASSRAKYQETQYF
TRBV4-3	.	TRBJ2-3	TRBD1	TGCGCCAGCAGCCAAGATTGGGGACAGGGGGATACGCAGTATTTT	CASSQDWGQGDTQYF
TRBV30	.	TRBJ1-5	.	TGTGCCTGGAGTAGTGGAGGGGCTCAGCCCCAGCATTTT	CAWSSGGAQPQHF
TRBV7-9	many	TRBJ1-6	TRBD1	TGTGCCAGCAGCTTAGGAACAGGGGGCGTGGATTCACCCCTCCACTTT	CASSLGTGGVDSPLHF
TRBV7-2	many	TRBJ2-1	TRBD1	TGTGCCAGCAGCTTTAGGACAGGTCCCTACAATGAGCAGTTCTTC	CASSFRTGPYNEQFF
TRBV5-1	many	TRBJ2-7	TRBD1	TGCGCCAGCAGCTTGTTCGGCCCACAGGGGGCCGGATACGAGCAGTACTTC	CASSLFGPQGAGYEQYF
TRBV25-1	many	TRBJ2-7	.	TGTGCCAGCAGTGGGGTCGTAGACGAGCAGTACTTC	CASSGVVDEQYF
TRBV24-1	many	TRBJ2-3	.	TGTGCCACCAGTGATTCGGACGGGAGCACAGATACGCAGTATTTT	CATSDSDGSTDTQYF
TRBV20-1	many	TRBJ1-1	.	TGCAGTGCTAGTCGGCAGGGGCGAGGCACTGAAGCTTTCTTT	CSASRQGRGTEAFF
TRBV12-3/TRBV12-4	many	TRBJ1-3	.	TGTGCCAGCAGTTTAAGGAGGGACTCTGGAAACACCATATATTTT	CASSLRRDSGNTIYF
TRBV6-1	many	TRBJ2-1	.	TGTGCCAGCAGTGAGACTAGTCTCACATACTACAATGAGCAGTTCTTC	CASSETSLTYYNEQFF
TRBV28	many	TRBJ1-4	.	TGTGCCAGCAGTTCCCCCGGGGGGCAGGGAGAGGCGACTAATGAAAAACTGTTTTTT	CASSSPGGQGEATNEKLFF
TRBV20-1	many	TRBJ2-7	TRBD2	TGCAGTGCTCTGGGACTAGCGGTCTCCTACGAGCAGTACTTC	CSALGLAVSYEQYF
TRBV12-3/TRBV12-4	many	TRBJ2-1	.	TGTGCCAGCAGTTCGGGGACTGGTCATGAGCAGTTCTTC	CASSSGTGHEQFF
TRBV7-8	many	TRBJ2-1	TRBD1	TGTGCCACCTACCGACAGGGTGTCTACAATGAGCAGTTCTTC	CATYRQGVYNEQFF
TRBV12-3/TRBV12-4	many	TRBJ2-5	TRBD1	TGTGCCAGCAGGGGACAGGAGCAAGAGACCCAGTACTTC	CASRGQEQETQYF
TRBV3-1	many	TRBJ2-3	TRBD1	TGTGCCAGCAGCCTACAGGGGGCCCGAGATACGCAGTATTTT	CASSLQGARDTQYF
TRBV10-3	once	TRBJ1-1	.	TGTGCCATCAGTGAGTCCGACGGGAGGGTTGTAGCTTTCTTT	CAISESDGRVVAFF
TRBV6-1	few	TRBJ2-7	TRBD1	TGTGCCAGCAGCATACCGGGACAGAGTTACGAGCAGTACTTC	CASSIPGQSYEQYF
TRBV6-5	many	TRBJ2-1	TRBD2	TGTGCCAGCAGGTTTACTAGCGGGGGGGCCCATGAGCAGTTCTTC	CASRFTSGGAHEQFF
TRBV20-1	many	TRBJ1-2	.	TGCAGTGCTAGAGATACAGGGTCGGGCTATGGCTACACCTTC	CSARDTGSGYGYTF
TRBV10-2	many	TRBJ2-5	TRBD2	TGCGCCACCGGGACTAGCGGGGGGTGGACCCAGTACTTC	CATGTSGGWTQYF
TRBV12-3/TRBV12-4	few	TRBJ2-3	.	TGTGCCAGCAGTTCCGGTATTGGCACAGATACGCAGTATTTT	CASSSGIGTDTQYF
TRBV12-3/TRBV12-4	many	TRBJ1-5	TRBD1	TGTGCCAGCAGTACAGGGGGCAGAAGCAATCAGCCCCAGCATTTT	CASSTGGRSNQPQHF
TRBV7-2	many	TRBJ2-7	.	TGTGCCAGCAGCTTAGCATTAGCGGCCCCCTACGAGCAGTACTTC	CASSLALAAPYEQYF
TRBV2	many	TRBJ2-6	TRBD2	TGTGCCAGCAGTGGAGGACTAGCCCTCTCTGGGGCCAACGTCCTGACTTTC	CASSGGLALSGANVLTF
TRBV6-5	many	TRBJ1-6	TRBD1	TGTGCCAGCAGCTCCTCAGGGGGTCTGAAATCACCCCTCCACTTT	CASSSSGGLKSPLHF
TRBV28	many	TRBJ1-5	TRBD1	TGTGCCAGCAGGTCTACAGGGGGCGGTTGGCCCCAGCATTTT	CASRSTGGGWPQHF
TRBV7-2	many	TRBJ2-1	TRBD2	TGTGCCAGCAGCTTTATCCTTTTAGCGGGGAACAATGAGCAGTTCTTC	CASSFILLAGNNEQFF
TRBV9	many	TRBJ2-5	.	TGTGCCAGCAGCGTAGGGGCCTGGAGGGGGGGAGGAGAGACCCAGTACTTC	CASSVGAWRGGGETQYF
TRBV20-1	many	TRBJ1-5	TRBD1	TGCAGTGCTAGAACAGGGGCCAATCAGCCCCAGCATTTT	CSARTGANQPQHF
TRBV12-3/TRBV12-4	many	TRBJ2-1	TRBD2	TGTGCCAGCAGTCTAGCGGGAGTGCACAATGAGCAGTTCTTC	CASSLAGVHNEQFF